This paragraph reports one T cell receptor beta chain. Its antigen is currently unknown. The data originate from a study of response to subunit inactivated influenza vaccine. Broader study findings: T cells newly recruited by each seasonal influenza vaccination are few, the authors suggested.

The germline gives CDR1 ENHRY, CDR2 SYGVKD. Trimming took 2 bases from V and 9 from J, leaving 19 bases between them. CDR3 length: 15 amino acids. TCRdb processed the RT-PCR reads anew with MiXCR; each CDR3 protein has one entry. Of roughly 500,000 distinct CDR3 sequences in the sample, 15% to 20% are singletons; the top ten hold 2.5% to 3.5%. This chain joins TRBV10-3 and TRBJ2-5; no clear D gene. The source material was CD4+ T cells sorted from PBMCs, sampled around 25 months after vaccination. The origin of this receptor is a man in his fifties or sixties who received an inactivated influenza vaccine. The DNA for the CDR3 is TGTGCCATCAGTGAGCAGCCAGGTGGCCAAACGTCCCAGTACTTC. Its protein is CAISEQPGGQTSQYF.